Sequencing of this TCR beta chain was carried out in a study of neurological immune-mediated disorders. Synthesis of cDNA used 5'RACE (with 10-nucleotide random UMIs). One entry per CDR3 protein results from TCRdb running MiXCR on the 5' RACE reads. The table records 26,000 or so distinct CDR3 sequences, under 8% of them present only once. Unsorted libraries were prepared from 2 million PBMCs that had been stored at -80 C. Study results and caveats: Expansion of TCR clones was greatest in HTLV-1-associated myelopathy and smallest in multiple sclerosis, where it fell below that of healthy controls. The absence of shared CDR3 amino acid sequences among expanded clones across subjects suggests private repertoires in all groups.

In germline, CDR1 is KGHSH, CDR2 LQKENI. CDR3 length: 16 residues. Trimming stripped 6 bases from V and 4 bases from J, with 20 bases between. In this sample, this clonotype is medium-sized. What it binds is not known. The sequencing input was PBMCs. This sequence was found in a woman between 45 and 60 years old in good health. The chain employs TRBV18 and TRBJ2-3; D is undetermined. CDR3 sequence reads: CASSSNQNLLADTQYF. The CDR3 region has the DNA TGTGCCAGCTCTTCGAACCAAAACCTCCTCGCAGATACGCAGTATTTT.